This TCR beta chain was captured by sequencing in a study of cytomegalovirus exposure and HLA in healthy donors. Germline values: CDR1 SGHTA, CDR2 FQGTGA. This CDR3 comprises 19 residues. Trimming removed 1 base from V and 0 bases from J, with 19 bases in between. When sampled, the donors appeared nominally healthy, though they likely had unrecorded immune exposures. In this sample, this clone turned up once. PCR employed 60 Vbeta and 13 Jbeta primers. Here immunoSEQ multiplex PCR was the method, and the copy in TCRdb shows in-frame clones only, minus some. This table has 95,000 to 150,000 clones, around 80% appearing once.

The source material was PBMCs. The chain uses TRBV7-3 and TRBJ2-1, with D possibly TRBD2 on 5 matching bases. The receptor was derived from a man aged 25 to 45 in good health and CMV-seropositive. The CDR3 bases are TGTGCCAGCAGCTTAAGGGGAATAGCGCTAGAGAGCTCCTACAATGAGCAGTTCTTC. Translated, it gives CASSLRGIALESSYNEQFF.